What follows are 9 T cell receptor beta chains derived from one specimen sequenced in a study of CD8+ T cells in alopecia areata. As the sequencing template, cDNA was produced by extracting RNA and reverse transcribing it. TCRdb's copy holds only in-frame clones and misses some; the assay was immunoSEQ multiplex PCR. The sample lists over 70,000 clones, around two thirds seen once, with around 22% in the top ten. As to treatment: oral pan-JAK inhibitor, 5-10 mg twice daily. Here the sequenced sample was CD8+ T cells sorted from blood, taken at week 24, from a patient treated with tofacitinib. The receptors shown here come from a human donor with alopecia areata.

The J gene is TRBJ2-7, the V gene TRBV5-3; 11 bases align to TRBD2. TRBV5-3 is an ORF, and what it does is uncertain. This CDR3 has 15 amino acids. J gave up 0 bases and V 4 bases, and 3 bases lay outside the gene matches. The CDR3 sequence: CARSDGLAGSYEQYF. As DNA, the CDR3 is TGTGCCAGAAGCGACGGACTAGCGGGCTCCTACGAGCAGTACTTC.

This chain links TRBV4-3 with TRBJ2-1; 7 bases line up with TRBD1. V dropped 0 bases and J dropped 6; count of bases not matched to a gene: 11. There are 17 residues in the CDR3. Per germline, CDR1 LGHNA and CDR2 YSLEER. The CDR3 here is CASSQDATGLNGNEQFF. CDR3 nucleotide sequence: TGCGCCAGCAGCCAAGATGCGACAGGGTTAAATGGCAATGAGCAGTTCTTC.

The rearrangement uses TRBV5-1 and TRBJ2-3, with D unresolved. Trimming took off 0 bases at V and 3 bases at J, with 5 bases between the two ends. Per germline, CDR1 SGHRS and CDR2 YFSETQ. This CDR3 comprises 13 residues. CDR3 sequence reads: CASSLVPTDTQYF. In nucleotides, the CDR3 is TGCGCCAGCAGCTTGGTCCCGACAGATACGCAGTATTTT.

This clone was observed a few times. A much larger clone differs by one base, so this may be a read error. The chain joins TRBV11-2 to TRBJ1-1; D not resolved. CDR3 length: 13 amino acids. The germline CDR1 and CDR2 sequences are SGHAT and FQNNGV. The V gene lost 1 base and the J gene lost 0 bases, with 3 bases spanning the gap. The DNA for the CDR3 is TGTGCCAGCAGCTTAGGGGTGAACACTGAAGCTTTCTTT. Translation gives CASSLGVNTEAFF. Variable domain in full (rest from reference TRBV11-2 and TRBJ1-1): EAGVAQSPRYKIIEKRQSVAFWCNPISGHATLYWYQQILGQGPKLLIQFQNNGVVDDSQLPKDRFSAERLKGVDSTLKIQPAKLEDSAVYLCASSLGVNTEAFFGQGTRLTVV.

The chain combines TRBV28 with TRBJ2-1; D remains ambiguous. Germline loops: CDR1 MDHEN, CDR2 SYDVKM. The CDR3 sequence is 14 residues long. The germline V and J ends were trimmed by 3 bases and 2 bases, with 8 bases remaining between them. In DNA, the CDR3 is TGTGCCAGCAGTTTTCTTTCGGCCTACAATGAGCAGTTCTTC. Translated: CASSFLSAYNEQFF. Supplemented by reference TRBV28 and TRBJ2-1, the full variable domain reads DVKVTQSSRYLVKRTGEKVFLECVQDMDHENMFWYRQDPGLGLRLIYFSYDVKMKEKGDIPEGYSVSREKKERFSLILESASTNQTSMYLCASSFLSAYNEQFFGPGTRLTVL.

The rearrangement links TRBV7-2 to TRBJ2-1, with no clear D. V was trimmed by 1 base and J by 7 bases, leaving 8 bases between them. CDR3 length: 13 residues. Germline CDR1 reads SGHTA; CDR2 reads FQGNSA. The CDR3 DNA is TGTGCCAGCAGCTTAGACTTACTTAATGAGCAGTTCTTC. Protein product: CASSLDLLNEQFF.

The genes are TRBV4-1 and TRBJ2-1; TRBD1 might be the D (5 bases). The CDR3 runs to 19 residues. Trimming left V 0 bases short and J 6 bases short, with 24 bases between. Germline CDR1 reads MGHRA; CDR2 reads YSYEKL. CDR3 nucleotides: TGCGCCAGCAGCCAAGACTTGGGGCAGGGTTTAACCAATACCAATGAGCAGTTCTTC. Its protein product is CASSQDLGQGLTNTNEQFF.

This clone has a single count. This rearrangement joins TRBV18 to TRBJ2-6; D not certain. Germline loops: CDR1 KGHSH, CDR2 LQKENI. Trimming removed 5 bases at V and 3 bases at J, with 17 bases between. CDR3 size: 17 residues. The DNA of the CDR3 is TGTGCCAGCTCAATATATTTTGGGGAAGGTGGGGCCAACGTCCTGACTTTC. It encodes CASSIYFGEGGANVLTF.

The chain couples TRBV29-1 to TRBJ2-5; D not certain. There are 13 residues in the CDR3. Germline V gene data show CDR1 as SQVTM and CDR2 as ANQGSEA. CDR3 bases: TGCAGGGCCTGGCACCGTTTGATCGAGACCCAGTACTTC. Translated: CRAWHRLIETQYF.